This T cell receptor (beta chain) is drawn from a study of CD8 T cells in Susac syndrome. In germline, CDR1 is MGHRA, CDR2 YSYEKL. The CDR3 contains 17 residues. The V end lost 2 bases, the J end lost 3 bases, and 17 bases lay between the germline ends. Sequencing targeted TCR beta in blood CD8+ and CD4+ T cells. The TEMRA cells underwent FACS enrichment, while the CD8+ and CD4+ T cells underwent negative isolation. An input of about 0.5 to 1 ug of RNA was subjected to reverse transcription using random hexamers. One entry per CDR3 protein, called by TCRdb with MiXCR from the immunoSEQ multiplex PCR reads. The table shows hundreds of thousands of distinct CDR3 sequences, with approximately 95% occurring only once.

The sequence derives from a human donor with Susac syndrome. The sample consisted of CD4+ T cells from PBMCs. This chain joins TRBV4-1 and TRBJ2-1, with D unresolved. The CDR3 DNA follows: TGCGCCAGCAGCCAATATAACGCGCTTGTTAGCTACAATGAGCAGTTCTTC. It translates to CASSQYNALVSYNEQFF.